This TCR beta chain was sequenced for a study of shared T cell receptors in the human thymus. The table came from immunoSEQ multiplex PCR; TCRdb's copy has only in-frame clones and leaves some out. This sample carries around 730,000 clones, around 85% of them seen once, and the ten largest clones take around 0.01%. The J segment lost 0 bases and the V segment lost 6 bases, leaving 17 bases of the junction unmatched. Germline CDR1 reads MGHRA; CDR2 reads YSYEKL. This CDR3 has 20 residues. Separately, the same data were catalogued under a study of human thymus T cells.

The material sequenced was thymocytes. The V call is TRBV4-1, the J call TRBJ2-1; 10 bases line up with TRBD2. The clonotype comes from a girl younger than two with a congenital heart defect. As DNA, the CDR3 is TGCGCCAGCAGTCCCCCTAGCGGTCTAGCGGGGGTGTTCTCCTACAATGAGCAGTTCTTC. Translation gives CASSPPSGLAGVFSYNEQFF.